A selection of T cell receptor beta chains follows, all from one sample in a study of graft-versus-host responses after intestinal transplantation. Their cognate antigens are unknown. The protocol was immunoSEQ multiplex PCR, while the TCRdb copy is restricted to in-frame clones and leaves out a portion. The repertoire has tens of thousands of clones, 89% of them found once; the top ten carry 2.5%. Sequencing was performed on unstimulated CD8+ T cells sorted from spleen or lymph node cells, taken before intestinal transplant. These receptors were collected from a human donor who received an intestinal transplant. The CDR3 runs from the conserved cysteine through the conserved F or W. D genes are given only for firm matches. Only part of the rows carry a size: once, few, many, or a class if the clone is expanded.

D,V,J,size,DNA,CDR3
TRBD2,TRBV2,TRBJ2-7,NA,TGTGCCAGCAGGGCTCTAGCGGGGGGTGTCGACGAGCAGTACTTC,CASRALAGGVDEQYF
NA,TRBV7-2,TRBJ2-7,NA,TGTGCCAGCAGCCCAACCTTTAGGGCAGGGATCGGCGAGCAGTACTTC,CASSPTFRAGIGEQYF
NA,TRBV13,TRBJ1-3,NA,TGTGCCAGCAGCTCCCGGCAGGGTTCTGGAAACACCATATATTTT,CASSSRQGSGNTIYF
NA,TRBV27,TRBJ2-1,NA,TGTGCCAGCAGTTCTTGGGGGGAGGACTCCTACAATGAGCAGTTCTTC,CASSSWGEDSYNEQFF
TRBD2,TRBV4-1,TRBJ2-1,NA,TGCGCCAGCAGCCAAGATATACTAGCGGGAGTGGTAGATGAGCAGTTCTTC,CASSQDILAGVVDEQFF
NA,TRBV6-1,TRBJ2-7,NA,TGTGCCAGCAGTGAAATACCGTCGGGGGGCTATAACGAGCAGTACTTC,CASSEIPSGGYNEQYF
TRBD1,TRBV5-4,TRBJ2-4,once,TGTGCCAGCAGCTCCTCGGACAGGGAAGGGGAGGTAGCCAAAAACATTCAGTACTTC,CASSSSDREGEVAKNIQYF
NA,TRBV4-1,TRBJ2-2,NA,TGCGCCAGCAGCCAATTAATTGGGAGGCGGGCTGTGTGGACCGGGGAGCTGTTTTTT,CASSQLIGRRAVWTGELFF
TRBD2,TRBV7-3,TRBJ2-3,NA,TGTGCCAGCAGCCTTTTGGCGGGAGGCTCAGATACGCAGTATTTT,CASSLLAGGSDTQYF
NA,TRBV27,TRBJ1-1,NA,TGTGCCAGCAGTTTATTGAGCGCCATGAACACTGAAGCTTTCTTT,CASSLLSAMNTEAFF
NA,TRBV7-9,TRBJ2-7,NA,TGTGCCAGCAGCTTCCTTGGGGCCGAGCAGTACTTC,CASSFLGAEQYF
TRBD1,TRBV5-4,TRBJ2-7,NA,TGTGCCAGCAGCTTTGGGACAGGGGCATCTGACGAGCAGTACTTC,CASSFGTGASDEQYF
TRBD2,TRBV28,TRBJ2-1,NA,TGTGCCAGCAGTTTAGGTATACGGGAGGCTTACAATGAGCAGTTCTTC,CASSLGIREAYNEQFF
NA,TRBV27,TRBJ1-1,once,TGTGCCAGCAGTTTAGGGTGCTGGGGAGGCGGCACTGAAGCTTTCTTT,CASSLGCWGGGTEAFF
TRBD2,TRBV7-2,TRBJ2-1,NA,TGTGCCAGCAACATAGTGGCGGGAGCTTCCTACAATGAGCAGTTCTTC,CASNIVAGASYNEQFF
TRBD2,TRBV7-6,TRBJ2-3,NA,TGTGCCAGCAGCCTTCCGCCCCTAGCGGGGGTGAAAAGCACAGATACGCAGTATTTT,CASSLPPLAGVKSTDTQYF
NA,TRBV5-1,TRBJ2-5,NA,TGCGCCAGCAGCTTGGGGGGGGGCGATGAGACCCAGTACTTC,CASSLGGGDETQYF
TRBD2,TRBV5-1,TRBJ2-5,NA,TGCGCCAGCAGCTTGGAAGCGGGGGGCTCCCCCCGAGAGACCCAGTACTTC,CASSLEAGGSPRETQYF
NA,TRBV4-1,TRBJ1-6,few,TGCGCCAGCAGCCAAGGGGGCGCAGGTAATTCACCCCTCCACTTT,CASSQGGAGNSPLHF
TRBD2,TRBV27,TRBJ2-7,NA,TGTGCCAGCAGTTCGGGTCGACTAGCGGGAGGGCCACAGTACGAGCAGTACTTC,CASSSGRLAGGPQYEQYF
TRBD2,TRBV5-5,TRBJ2-5,NA,TGTGCCAGCAGCTCACCCGGACTAGCGGGACGCAGGAAGACCCAGTACTTC,CASSSPGLAGRRKTQYF
TRBD1,TRBV4-1,TRBJ1-6,NA,TGCGCCAGCAGCCAACCGGACAGGGGGAATTCACCCCTCCACTTT,CASSQPDRGNSPLHF
NA,TRBV28,TRBJ1-2,NA,TGTGCCAGCAGTTTAAGGCAGGGCGCGGGGTATGGCTACACCTTC,CASSLRQGAGYGYTF
TRBD2,TRBV7-6,TRBJ2-7,NA,TGTGCCAGCAGCTTTCTGCTAGCGGGCGAGCAGTACTTC,CASSFLLAGEQYF
NA,TRBV6-1,TRBJ2-7,many,TGTGCCAGCAGTGAACTCGGGGGAAGCTCCTACGAGCAGTACTTC,CASSELGGSSYEQYF
NA,TRBV6-5,TRBJ2-1,NA,TGTGCCAGCAGTTACTTAGGGGGAGACAATGAGCAGTTCTTC,CASSYLGGDNEQFF
TRBD2,TRBV29-1,TRBJ2-7,NA,TGCAGCGTGACCGTTTCGGGTAGCGGGCGTTACGAGCAGTACTTC,CSVTVSGSGRYEQYF
NA,TRBV5-6,TRBJ1-6,few,TGTGCCAGCAGCTTGGCCGATGATATAGAGGGTACCCACTTT,CASSLADDIEGTHF
TRBD2,TRBV6-1,TRBJ2-2,few,TGTGCCAGCAGTGATTCGGCTAGCGGTACCACCGGGGAGCTGTTTTTT,CASSDSASGTTGELFF
TRBD1,TRBV4-1,TRBJ2-1,once,TGCGCCAGCAGCCAAGATTTGGGACAGGGGTACAATGAGCAGTTCTTC,CASSQDLGQGYNEQFF
TRBD1,TRBV14,TRBJ1-1,NA,TGTGCCAGCAGCCTAGGACAGGGGCCCACTTTCTTT,CASSLGQGPTFF
TRBD1,TRBV6-1,TRBJ2-7,NA,TGTGCCAGCAGTTCAGACCGGGACAGCTTATACGAGCAGTACTTC,CASSSDRDSLYEQYF
TRBD2,TRBV5-1,TRBJ2-7,NA,TGCGCCAGCAGCCCTAACGGACTAGCGGACGAGCAGTACTTC,CASSPNGLADEQYF
TRBD1,TRBV7-9,TRBJ1-3,once,TGTGCCAGCAGCTTAGCGGGGGACAGGGTGAACACCATATATTTT,CASSLAGDRVNTIYF
NA,TRBV7-9,TRBJ2-7,NA,TGTGCCAGCAGCACACGAGGAGCCTTAGCCTACGAGCAGTACTTC,CASSTRGALAYEQYF
NA,TRBV11-2,TRBJ1-2,NA,TGTGCCAGCAGCCCGGGGGGGGGTGGCTACACCTTC,CASSPGGGGYTF
NA,TRBV4-2,TRBJ1-1,NA,TGTGCCAGCAGCCAAGCTCAGGGGCCGAACACTGAAGCTTTCTTT,CASSQAQGPNTEAFF